Following are 22 T cell receptor beta chains from one sample sequenced in a study of human T cells and chemical hapten exposure. Regarding time point: pre-sensitization, week 0. The treatment was: therapeutic diphenylcyclopropenone sensitization with weekly scalp DPC. TCRdb re-analysed the RACE reads in MiXCR, keeping a single row per CDR3 protein. The sample comprises tens of thousands of distinct CDR3 sequences, approximately 13% of which are singletons, and 4.5% to 7% rests with the top ten. The sample in question was whole blood, obtained in connection with sensitization to the hapten diphenylcyclopropenone (DPC). The receptors were gathered from a woman in her 30s with alopecia areata. Some clones in this sample may be carry-over from other donors' samples.

This clonotype was counted at least ten times. The genes are TRBV5-1 and TRBJ2-7, with 8 bases identical to TRBD2. This CDR3 is built from 16 residues. J lost 3 bases, V lost 0 bases, and 8 bases had no gene match. Germline values: CDR1 SGHRS, CDR2 YFSETQ. CDR3 amino acids: CASSLGLAGLFYEQYF. As DNA, the CDR3 is TGCGCCAGCAGCTTGGGTCTAGCGGGTCTCTTCTACGAGCAGTACTTC.

The chain couples TRBV20-1 to TRBJ1-1; D unresolved. The CDR3 sequence is 13 residues long. The germline CDR1 and CDR2 sequences are DFQATT and SNEGSKA (reference sequence). The V gene lost 0 bases and the J gene lost 2 bases, with 7 bases spanning the gap. CDR3 residues: CSARERVNTEAFF. The CDR3 DNA reads TGCAGTGCTAGAGAGAGGGTTAACACTGAAGCTTTCTTT.

This clonotype was counted many times. V gene TRBV27 combines with J gene TRBJ1-5, with 8 nucleotides matching TRBD1. V lost 6 bases and J lost 4; bases outside the gene matches: 8. The V gene's germline CDR1 is MNHEY and CDR2 SMNVEV (reference sequence). The CDR3 is 15 amino acids. CDR3 coding DNA: TGTGCCAGCAGACCGATGGACAGGGAAAATCAGCCCCAGCATTTT. Its translation: CASRPMDRENQPQHF.

At least ten counts were recorded for this clonotype. The V call is TRBV19, the J call TRBJ2-7; D call uncertain. Trimming removed 3 bases at V and 0 bases at J, with 18 bases between. Germline CDR1 LNHDA, CDR2 SQIVND (reference sequence). The CDR3 covers 17 residues. The CDR3 loop reads CASSISSPALSSYEQYF. CDR3 nucleotide sequence: TGTGCCAGTAGTATCTCCTCCCCAGCGCTTTCCTCCTACGAGCAGTACTTC.

This clonotype was recorded a few times. V and J are TRBV28 and TRBJ1-4; unclear D gene. There are 11 residues in the CDR3. Germline values: CDR1 MDHEN, CDR2 SYDVKM. Trimming shortened V by 6 bases and J by 14 bases, and 13 bases separated the two germline ends. CDR3 nucleotides: TGTGCCAGCAGCCTCGAGATGGGGCTGTTTTTT. Translating gives CASSLEMGLFF.

This clonotype was recorded a few times. This sequence joins TRBV10-2 and TRBJ2-7; TRBD2 might be the D (6 bases). The V gene's germline CDR1 is WSHSY and CDR2 SAAADI. The CDR3 contains 11 residues. Trimming took off 8 bases at V and 4 bases at J, with 9 bases between the two ends. This CDR3 reads CASRGLYEQYF. The CDR3 coding sequence is TGCGCCAGCCGAGGACTATACGAGCAGTACTTC.

This clonotype was recorded a few times. The CDR3 sequence: CASSFGQGQALEAFF. In DNA form, the CDR3 reads TGTGCCAGCAGCTTTGGACAGGGGCAAGCTCTTGAAGCTTTCTTT. The V call is TRBV7-2, the J call TRBJ1-1, with 9 positions matching TRBD1. V lost 3 bases, J lost 7 bases, and 9 bases stayed unmatched. Germline CDR1 is SGHTA and CDR2 is FQGNSA. The CDR3 is 15 amino acids.

This clonotype came up many times. The V and J genes are TRBV5-4 and TRBJ2-5; 7 nucleotides align to TRBD1. The CDR3 is 13 residues long. The V gene's germline CDR1 is SGHNT and CDR2 YYREEE (reference sequence). V shed 7 bases and J 2 bases; nucleotides not matched to a gene: 5. CDR3: CASRVRGQETQYF. In DNA, the CDR3 is TGTGCCAGCCGCGTCAGGGGGCAAGAGACCCAGTACTTC.

A note on this clonotype: This sequence may be a read error, since a much larger clone differs from it by one base. The rearrangement links TRBV29-1 to TRBJ1-2, with D possibly TRBD1 on 6 matching bases. This CDR3 is built from 12 residues. Germline CDR1 is SQVTM and CDR2 is ANQGSEA. V was shortened by 2 bases and J by 6 bases, with 10 bases between the two germline ends. The CDR3 DNA reads as TGCAGCGTTGAAAGGGGGACCCATGGCTACACCTTC. Its protein is CSVERGTHGYTF.

This chain connects TRBV5-6 to TRBJ2-7; no firm D call. This CDR3 is 13 amino acids long. CDR1 is SGHDT, CDR2 YYEEEE, per germline. The V and J ends lost 1 base and 7 bases respectively, with 12 bases between them. CDR3 bases: TGTGCCAGCAGCTTGCGGCTGGTATCGGAGCAGTACTTC. Protein product: CASSLRLVSEQYF.

Details on this clonotype: A much larger clone lies one base from this, so it may be a read error. The chain links TRBV6-2 or TRBV6-3 to TRBJ2-7; 11 bases are shared with TRBD2. Germline V gene sequence: CDR1 MNHEY, CDR2 SVGEGT. This CDR3 is built from 15 residues. The CDR3 DNA is TGTGCCAGCAGTTCCTTAACTAGCGGGAGCTACGGGCAGTACTTC. Translating gives CASSSLTSGSYGQYF.

This clonotype was observed many times. This rearrangement joins TRBV28 to TRBJ2-3; perhaps TRBD1 as D (6 bases). The CDR3 runs 14 residues. Between the trimmed V and J ends, which lost 4 bases and 0 bases, there was a span of 8 bases. Germline CDR1 is MDHEN and CDR2 is SYDVKM. The CDR3 DNA is TGTGCCAGCAGTTGGACAGTTAGCACAGATACGCAGTATTTT. Encoded protein: CASSWTVSTDTQYF.

This clonotype has a handful of counts. V is TRBV6-6 and J is TRBJ2-7; D not resolved. Germline V gene sequence: CDR1 MNHNY, CDR2 SVGAGI (reference sequence). CDR3 length: 13 amino acids. Trimming took off 6 bases at V and 4 bases at J, with 13 bases between the two ends. The CDR3 loop is CASSAGLPYEQYF. For the CDR3, the DNA is TGTGCCAGCAGCGCCGGCCTACCTTACGAGCAGTACTTC.

This clonotype appeared a few times. The chain carries TRBV7-8 and TRBJ2-3; 9 positions agree with TRBD2. CDR1 and CDR2 from the germline V gene are SGHVS and FQNEAQ. The CDR3 has 16 residues. The trim removed 2 bases at V and 2 bases at J, leaving 5 bases unmatched. The CDR3 spells CASSLWREGPTDTQYF. In nucleotides, the CDR3 is TGTGCCAGCAGCTTATGGCGGGAGGGCCCCACAGATACGCAGTATTTT.

This clonotype has ten or more counts. The chain is built from TRBV4-3 and TRBJ1-3, with 11 bases aligning to TRBD1. With 4 bases clipped from V and 4 bases from J, the junction kept 18 bases outside the gene matches. This CDR3 has 20 amino acids. Germline V gene sequence: CDR1 LGHNA, CDR2 YSLEER. The CDR3 nucleotides are TGCGCCAGCAGCCCGGTAACCGGGACAGGGGGGACCTACGCCGGAAACACCATATATTTT. This translates into CASSPVTGTGGTYAGNTIYF.

The sample holds many counts of this clonotype. This rearrangement joins TRBV29-1 to TRBJ2-7, with D possibly being TRBD2 (5 bases). Germline lookup yields CDR1 SQVTM and CDR2 ANQGSEA. CDR3 length: 15 amino acids. Trimming shortened V by 3 bases and J by 3 bases, and 18 bases separated the two germline ends. The CDR3 DNA reads as TGCAGCGTTGATGGGCCCGGCGGAGGTTTCTACGAGCAGTACTTC. It yields the protein CSVDGPGGGFYEQYF.

Sample share makes this clonotype medium-sized. The chain links TRBV6-1 to TRBJ2-5, with TRBD1 matching over 8 bases. Germline V gene lookup returns CDR1 MNHNS and CDR2 SASEGT. J gave up 5 bases and V 4 bases, and 12 bases lay outside the gene matches. There are 16 residues in the CDR3. The CDR3: CASSGPPDRADETQYF. The CDR3 DNA sequence: TGTGCCAGCAGTGGACCCCCGGACAGGGCGGATGAGACCCAGTACTTC.

The J gene is TRBJ2-7, the V gene TRBV29-1; 7 bases map to TRBD2. There are 14 residues in the CDR3. In germline, CDR1 is SQVTM, CDR2 ANQGSEA. Trimming at V came to 4 bases and at J to 0 bases, leaving 6 bases not matched to a gene. This chain's CDR3 is CSVGPAGSSYEQYF. CDR3 coding DNA: TGCAGCGTTGGTCCAGCGGGGAGCTCCTACGAGCAGTACTTC.

This clonotype has a count of ten or more. The rearrangement links TRBV11-2 to TRBJ2-1, with D possibly TRBD2 on 5 matching bases. The germline gives CDR1 SGHAT, CDR2 FQNNGV. The CDR3 contains 17 residues. Trimming removed 1 base at V and 6 bases at J, with 19 bases between. CDR3 DNA: TGTGCCAGCAGCTTAGGCAGCGGAGGTGGAATCCCCAATGAGCAGTTCTTC. It is translated as CASSLGSGGGIPNEQFF. Complete variable domain (other parts from reference TRBV11-2 and TRBJ2-1): EAGVAQSPRYKIIEKRQSVAFWCNPISGHATLYWYQQILGQGPKLLIQFQNNGVVDDSQLPKDRFSAERLKGVDSTLKIQPAKLEDSAVYLCASSLGSGGGIPNEQFFGPGTRLTVL.

V is TRBV5-1 and J is TRBJ2-1; TRBD2 aligns across 14 bases. V lost 4 bases and J lost 8; bases outside the gene matches: 8. This CDR3 has 16 residues. Germline V gene sequence: CDR1 SGHRS, CDR2 YFSETQ. The CDR3 sequence: CASSPGLAGEEYEQFF. The DNA of the CDR3 is TGCGCCAGCAGCCCGGGACTAGCGGGAGAGGAGTATGAGCAGTTCTTC.

The count of this clonotype is one. The chain uses TRBV28 and TRBJ2-7; no clear D. Germline values: CDR1 MDHEN, CDR2 SYDVKM. This CDR3 comprises 13 residues. V lost 6 bases and J 2 bases, leaving 11 bases between the germline ends. CDR3 protein: CASSGRLTYEQYF. As DNA, the CDR3 is TGTGCCAGCAGCGGTCGGCTTACCTACGAGCAGTACTTC.

Written as DNA, the CDR3 is TGTGCCAGCAGCTTTGGGGGCGGAGCGGGAGAAGAGACCCAGTACTTC. It specifies CASSFGGGAGEETQYF. This chain joins TRBV7-2 and TRBJ2-5; 8 nucleotides align to TRBD2. This CDR3 has 16 amino acids. The trim removed 3 bases at V and 3 bases at J, leaving 9 bases unmatched. The germline V gene has CDR1 SGHTA and CDR2 FQGNSA.